One sample yielded the 24 T cell receptor beta chains listed below, sequenced in a study of OX40 agonist ivuxolimab in advanced cancers. Assay used: immunoSEQ multiplex PCR; TCRdb lists only in-frame clones, some missing. The sample lists under 70,000 clones; roughly 85% were seen once. The input for sequencing was CD4+ or CD8+ T cells sorted from blood, taken in a trial of the OX40 agonist ivuxolimab. The receptors originated from an adult with an advanced solid tumor such as melanoma, head and neck, liver or kidney cancer.

The chain recombines TRBV15 with TRBJ2-3; 11 bases agree with TRBD2. CDR3 length equals 17 residues. V dropped 0 bases and J dropped 6; count of bases not matched to a gene: 8. Germline lookup yields CDR1 LNHNV and CDR2 YYDKDF (reference sequence). The CDR3 is CATSRDRASGRRDTQYF. Written as DNA, the CDR3 is TGTGCCACCAGCAGAGATCGGGCTAGCGGGAGGAGGGATACGCAGTATTTT.

This chain joins TRBV7-2 and TRBJ2-4, with 9 bases lining up with TRBD2. Losses at the gene ends were 3 bases for V and 7 bases for J; bases not matched to a gene: 10. Germline CDR1 reads SGHTA; CDR2 reads FQGNSA. The CDR3 has 16 amino acids. The CDR3 loop reads CASSLAGGRTANIQYF. The CDR3, as DNA: TGTGCCAGCAGCTTGGCGGGGGGGCGAACGGCGAACATTCAGTACTTC.

In this sample, this clone turned up once. The chain employs TRBV5-1 and TRBJ1-2, with D hard to call. From germline, CDR1 is SGHRS and CDR2 YFSETQ. This CDR3 contains 14 residues. Trimming removed 0 bases at V and 6 bases at J, with 12 bases between. The CDR3 sequence: CASSLAEGINGYTF. In DNA, the CDR3 is TGCGCCAGCAGCTTGGCCGAAGGGATTAATGGCTACACCTTC.

This chain connects TRBV6-6 to TRBJ1-3, with D tentatively TRBD1 (5 bases). This CDR3 comprises 14 residues. V lost 2 bases and J lost 4, with 9 bases in between. Germline-derived CDR1 and CDR2 are MNHNY and SVGAGI (reference sequence). Here the CDR3 DNA reads TGTGCCAGCAGTTACGAGGGGCCCGGAAACACCATATATTTT. Translating it yields CASSYEGPGNTIYF.

The chain carries TRBV29-1 and TRBJ1-2, with D unresolved. Germline CDR1 and CDR2: SQVTM and ANQGSEA. This CDR3 is built from 10 residues. V lost 6 bases and J lost 10, with 12 bases in between. CDR3 region: CSVKTVDYTF. The CDR3 bases are TGCAGCGTGAAAACAGTGGACTACACCTTC.

The chain joins TRBV7-7 to TRBJ1-3; D unclear. V gave up 5 bases and J gave up 0 bases, with 11 bases separating them. There are 15 residues in the CDR3. Germline-derived CDR1 and CDR2 are SSHAT and FNYEAQ (reference sequence). This CDR3 reads CASSAGGSSGNTIYF. In DNA form, the CDR3 reads TGTGCCAGCAGCGCGGGCGGGAGCTCTGGAAACACCATATATTTT.

The J gene is TRBJ1-3, the V gene TRBV5-1, with unresolved D. The germline V and J ends were trimmed by 3 bases and 1 base, with 14 bases remaining between them. The CDR3 has 16 residues. Germline V lookup: CDR1 SGHRS, CDR2 YFSETQ. CDR3 protein: CASSSGRGPSGNTIYF. The CDR3 DNA reads TGCGCCAGCAGCTCGGGCAGAGGACCATCTGGAAACACCATATATTTT. Complete variable domain (other parts from reference TRBV5-1 and TRBJ1-3): KAGVTQTPRYLIKTRGQQVTLSCSPISGHRSVSWYQQTPGQGLQFLFEYFSETQRNKGNFPGRFSGRQFSNSRSEMNVSTLELGDSALYLCASSSGRGPSGNTIYFGEGSWLTVV.

The rearrangement joins TRBV5-1 to TRBJ2-7; tentatively, D is TRBD1 (6 bases). The V and J ends lost 6 bases and 5 bases respectively, with 15 bases between them. Germline-derived CDR1 and CDR2 are SGHRS and YFSETQ. The CDR3 has 13 amino acids. CDR3 nucleotides: TGCGCCAGCAACATAGGACAGAACAACGAGCAGTACTTC. This encodes CASNIGQNNEQYF.

The V call is TRBV5-1, the J call TRBJ2-3; D might be TRBD1 (7 bases). Trimming shortened V by 5 bases and J by 3 bases, and 16 bases separated the two germline ends. This CDR3 contains 15 residues. Germline CDR1 and CDR2: SGHRS and YFSETQ. Here the CDR3 DNA reads TGCGCCAGCAGGGGGGGCGGGACAGCTACAGATACGCAGTATTTT. Its protein is CASRGGGTATDTQYF.

The chain carries TRBV5-4 and TRBJ2-1, with 11 nucleotides matching TRBD2. J gave up 8 bases and V 4 bases, and 8 bases lay outside the gene matches. CDR3 length: 15 residues. Looked up from germline, CDR1 is SGHNT and CDR2 is YYREEE (reference sequence). The CDR3 DNA sequence: TGTGCCAGCAGCACTAGCGGGAGTTTTGACTATGAGCAGTTCTTC. Translating gives CASSTSGSFDYEQFF. Filled out from reference TRBV5-4 and TRBJ2-1, the complete variable domain reads ETGVTQSPTHLIKTRGQQVTLRCSSQSGHNTVSWYQQALGQGPQFIFQYYREEENGRGNFPPRFSGLQFPNYSSELNVNALELDDSALYLCASSTSGSFDYEQFFGPGTRLTVL.

This clone was recorded only once. The chain is built from TRBV30 and TRBJ2-3; tentatively, D is TRBD1 or TRBD2 (6 bases each). Looked up from germline, CDR1 is GTSNPN and CDR2 is SVGIG (reference sequence). Deletions cut 2 bases from V and 3 bases from J, with 9 bases between. This CDR3 has 13 residues. The CDR3 sequence is CAWSIGGTDTQYF. CDR3 bases: TGTGCCTGGAGTATAGGGGGGACAGATACGCAGTATTTT.

The chain combines TRBV4-2 with TRBJ1-5; TRBD1 is a possible D gene (5 bases). Deletions cut 4 bases from V and 3 bases from J, with 10 bases between. The CDR3 extends over 14 amino acids. Germline V gene data show CDR1 as LGHNA and CDR2 as YNFKEQ. The CDR3 here is CASSPDSYNQPQHF. The CDR3 region has the DNA TGTGCCAGCAGCCCTGACAGCTACAATCAGCCCCAGCATTTT.

Written as DNA, the CDR3 is TGTGCCAGCAGCTCAAGGGGACTGGGAGTCACTGAAGCTTTCTTT. Protein sequence: CASSSRGLGVTEAFF. This chain joins TRBV7-8 and TRBJ1-1; possible D gene TRBD1, 5 bases. Trimming took off 4 bases at V and 4 bases at J, with 16 bases between the two ends. The CDR3 consists of 15 residues. Germline assignment: CDR1 SGHVS and CDR2 FQNEAQ.

V usage is TRBV5-1 and J usage is TRBJ1-4; 7 bases match TRBD1. Trimming at V came to 2 bases and at J to 2 bases, leaving 6 bases not matched to a gene. CDR3 length equals 16 residues. Germline CDR1 reads SGHRS; CDR2 reads YFSETQ. CDR3 amino acids: CASSLQGKGTNEKLFF. The CDR3 DNA reads as TGCGCCAGCAGCTTACAGGGGAAAGGGACTAATGAAAAACTGTTTTTT.

V usage is TRBV9 and J usage is TRBJ1-2; TRBD1 might be the D (5 bases). Germline V gene lookup returns CDR1 SGDLS and CDR2 YYNGEE. CDR3 length: 13 amino acids. V gave up 2 bases and J gave up 4 bases, with 9 bases separating them. The CDR3 reads CASSVWGGYGYTF. The DNA of the CDR3 is TGTGCCAGCAGCGTTTGGGGGGGCTATGGCTACACCTTC.

This clone was observed a few times. The V call is TRBV15, the J call TRBJ1-6; D is unresolved. CDR3 length equals 13 residues. Germline V gives CDR1 LNHNV, CDR2 YYDKDF (reference sequence). The germline V and J ends were trimmed by 3 bases and 7 bases, with 7 bases remaining between them. CDR3 sequence (DNA): TGTGCCACCAGCAGGGTAGACAATTCACCCCTCCACTTT. Translating gives CATSRVDNSPLHF.

The chain employs TRBV11-2 and TRBJ1-5, with a tentative D call TRBD1 (6 bases). CDR3 length equals 19 residues. CDR1 and CDR2 from the germline V gene are SGHAT and FQNNGV. Trimming left V 1 base short and J 0 bases short, with 19 bases between. The CDR3 nucleotides are TGTGCCAGCAGCTTAGGCGGGCAGGGAGGGGGATATAGCAATCAGCCCCAGCATTTT. Translation gives CASSLGGQGGGYSNQPQHF.

This chain connects TRBV5-1 to TRBJ2-1, with D perhaps TRBD1 (5 bases). Germline CDR1 and CDR2: SGHRS and YFSETQ. This CDR3 is 15 amino acids long. Trimming took off 4 bases at V and 5 bases at J, with 16 bases between the two ends. The CDR3 bases are TGCGCCAGCAGCCAGCAGAACAGGAAAGACAATGAGCAGTTCTTC. Its protein is CASSQQNRKDNEQFF.

The chain links TRBV18 to TRBJ2-3; D uncertain. Looked up from germline, CDR1 is KGHSH and CDR2 is LQKENI. The CDR3 has 14 amino acids. V lost 2 bases and J 4 bases, leaving 10 bases between the germline ends. Written as DNA, the CDR3 is TGTGCCAGCTCACCAATGCCGACTTCAGATACGCAGTATTTT. Protein: CASSPMPTSDTQYF.

The chain employs TRBV27 and TRBJ1-2; D might be TRBD1 (5 bases). The CDR3 has 14 amino acids. Germline CDR1 MNHEY, CDR2 SMNVEV (reference sequence). V shed 6 bases and J shed 8 bases, with 19 bases lying between them. CDR3 nucleotides: TGTGCCAGCAGAACCCAAGCCCAGGGAGGAGGCTACACCTTC. It yields the protein CASRTQAQGGGYTF.

The rearrangement joins TRBV10-1 to TRBJ1-6; TRBD1 agrees at 7 bases. This CDR3 has 16 amino acids. Germline CDR1 and CDR2: WNHNN and SYGVQD (reference sequence). V dropped 2 bases and J dropped 2; count of bases not matched to a gene: 3. CDR3: CASSEDRVTYNSPLHF. CDR3 coding DNA: TGCGCCAGCAGTGAGGACAGGGTGACCTATAATTCACCCCTCCACTTT.

The J gene is TRBJ2-3, the V gene TRBV7-8; 10 nucleotides agree with TRBD1. Germline V CDR1 and CDR2: SGHVS, FQNEAQ. After removal of 4 bases from V and 4 bases from J, the junction contained 8 bases not matched to a gene. The CDR3 totals 16 residues. CDR3 in DNA: TGTGCCAGCAGCTCGGGGGACAGGGGAAGGGCAGATACGCAGTATTTT. Encoded protein: CASSSGDRGRADTQYF.

The rearrangement joins TRBV19 to TRBJ1-4; 8 nucleotides line up with TRBD1. With 4 bases clipped from V and 8 bases from J, the junction kept 6 bases outside the gene matches. From germline, CDR1 is LNHDA and CDR2 SQIVND (reference sequence). The CDR3 consists of 14 residues. The CDR3 sequence is CASSRTGPEEKLFF. CDR3 in DNA: TGTGCCAGTAGTAGGACAGGGCCGGAAGAAAAACTGTTTTTT. Filled out from reference TRBV19 and TRBJ1-4, the complete variable domain reads DGGITQSPKYLFRKEGQNVTLSCEQNLNHDAMYWYRQDPGQGLRLIYYSQIVNDFQKGDIAEGYSVSREKKESFPLTVTSAQKNPTAFYLCASSRTGPEEKLFFGSGTQLSVL.

The CDR3 spells CASSQDEGTEQYF. As DNA, the CDR3 is TGCGCCAGCAGCCAAGATGAAGGGACCGAGCAGTACTTC. The genes are TRBV4-1 and TRBJ2-7; D possibly uses TRBD1 or TRBD2 (5 bases each). Between the trimmed V and J ends, which lost 0 bases and 6 bases, there was a span of 9 bases. The CDR3 is made up of 13 amino acids. CDR1 and CDR2 (germline): MGHRA, YSYEKL.